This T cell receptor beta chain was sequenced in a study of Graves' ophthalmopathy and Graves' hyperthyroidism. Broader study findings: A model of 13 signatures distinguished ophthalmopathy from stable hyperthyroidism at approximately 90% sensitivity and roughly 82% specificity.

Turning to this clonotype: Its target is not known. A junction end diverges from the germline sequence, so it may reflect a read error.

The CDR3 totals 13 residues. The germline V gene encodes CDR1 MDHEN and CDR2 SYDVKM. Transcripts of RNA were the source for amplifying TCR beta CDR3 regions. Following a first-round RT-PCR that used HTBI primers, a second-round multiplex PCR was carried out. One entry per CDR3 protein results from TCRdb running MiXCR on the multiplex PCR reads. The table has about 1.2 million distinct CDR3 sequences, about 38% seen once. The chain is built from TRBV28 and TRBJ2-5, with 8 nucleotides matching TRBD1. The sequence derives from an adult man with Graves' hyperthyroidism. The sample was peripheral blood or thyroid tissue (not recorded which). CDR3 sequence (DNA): TGTGCCACCCAGGACAGGGCCAGAGAGCCCCAGTACTTC. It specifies CATQDRAREPQYF.